The rows below give T cell receptor beta chains drawn from one sample of a study of tumor and adjacent non-tumor tissue in lung cancer. TCRdb reprocessed the multiplex PCR reads via MiXCR and lists one record per CDR3 protein. The data contain fewer than 75,000 distinct CDR3 sequences, more than 75% of them singletons. Sequenced material: distant non-tumor lung tissue. Receptors were obtained from a man between 60 and 70 years old with non-small cell lung cancer. Both conserved end residues are part of each CDR3. Fields, in order: V gene, D gene, clone size, J gene, CDR3 protein, CDR3 DNA. D genes are given only for firm matches. Part of the rows lack a size; the others show once, few, many or a class for expanded clones.

V: TRBV6-1
D: -
size: -
J: TRBJ1-3
CDR3: CASAGSGPSFGNTIYF
DNA: TGTGCCAGCGCGGGGTCCGGACCGTCCTTTGGAAACACCATATATTTT

V: TRBV2
D: -
size: -
J: TRBJ1-1
CDR3: CASRVRNTDAFF
DNA: TGTGCCAGCAGAGTCCGGAACACTGATGCTTTCTTT

V: TRBV12-3/TRBV12-4
D: TRBD1
size: -
J: TRBJ1-5
CDR3: CASIPGGDRQPQHF
DNA: TGTGCCAGCATCCCCGGTGGGGACAGGCAGCCCCAGCATTTT

V: TRBV6-6
D: TRBD2
size: -
J: TRBJ2-7
CDR3: CASSLHGGVFEQYF
DNA: TGTGCCAGCAGTTTACATGGGGGGGTATTCGAGCAGTACTTC

V: TRBV14
D: -
size: -
J: TRBJ1-1
CDR3: CVSSRSLGVRTEAFF
DNA: TGTGTCAGCAGCCGAAGCCTTGGAGTAAGGACTGAAGCTTTCTTT

V: TRBV24-1
D: -
size: once
J: TRBJ2-6
CDR3: CVTSDRTTDSGANVLTF
DNA: TGTGTCACCAGTGATCGGACGACTGATTCTGGGGCCAACGTCCTGACTTTC

V: TRBV20-1
D: TRBD2
size: -
J: TRBJ2-1
CDR3: CSAEPELAGDPWGNEQFF
DNA: TGTAGTGCTGAACCGGAACTAGCGGGAGACCCATGGGGCAATGAGCAGTTCTTC

V: TRBV10-1
D: -
size: -
J: TRBJ2-3
CDR3: CASSDGVTDTQYF
DNA: TGCGCTAGCAGTGATGGTGTGACAGATACGCAGTATTTT

V: TRBV12-3/TRBV12-4
D: -
size: -
J: TRBJ2-2
CDR3: CTSSPDTGELCF
DNA: TGTACCAGCAGTCCGGACACCGGGGAGCTGTGTTTT

V: TRBV28
D: -
size: many
J: TRBJ2-5
CDR3: CASSPPGHQETQYF
DNA: TGTGCCAGCAGCCCCCCGGGACACCAAGAGACCCAGTACTTC

V: TRBV28
D: -
size: -
J: TRBJ2-3
CDR3: CTSTSSGTYTLYF
DNA: TGTACCAGCACCTCCTCCGGCACATATACGCTGTATTTT

V: TRBV5-1
D: -
size: few
J: TRBJ2-1
CDR3: CASSLENYNEQFF
DNA: TGCGCCAGCAGCTTGGAGAACTACAATGAGCAGTTCTTC

V: TRBV6-5
D: -
size: -
J: TRBJ1-2
CDR3: CASMQGRANYGYTF
DNA: TGTGCTAGCATGCAGGGGAGGGCTAACTATGGTTACACCTTC

V: TRBV12-3/TRBV12-4
D: -
size: many
J: TRBJ1-1
CDR3: CASSPGLEAFF
DNA: TGTGCCAGCAGTCCGGGTCTTGAAGCTTTCTTT

V: TRBV20-1
D: -
size: once
J: TRBJ2-7
CDR3: CSARVARALMGEQYF
DNA: TGCAGTGCTAGAGTGGCTAGGGCGCTAATGGGCGAACAGTACTTC

V: TRBV29-1
D: -
size: -
J: TRBJ2-1
CDR3: CSVELEGYNKQFF
DNA: TGCAGCGTTGAACTAGAGGGCTACAATAAGCAGTTCTTT

V: TRBV10-1
D: TRBD1
size: -
J: TRBJ2-7
CDR3: CASSVTGQGFYEQYF
DNA: TGCGCAAGCAGTGTTACAGGACAGGGCTTCTACGAGCAGTACTTC

V: TRBV11-1
D: -
size: few
J: TRBJ1-1
CDR3: CASSLAPRAEAFF
DNA: TGTGCCAGCAGCTTAGCGCCAAGAGCTGAAGCTTTCTTT

V: TRBV6-5
D: -
size: once
J: TRBJ1-5
CDR3: CASRQLQGGQPQHF
DNA: TGTGCCAGCAGGCAGCTTCAGGGAGGTCAGCCCCAGCATTTT

V: TRBV12-3/TRBV12-4
D: TRBD1
size: many
J: TRBJ1-1
CDR3: CASSRGESTEAFF
DNA: TGTGCCAGCAGCAGGGGGGAAAGCACTGAAGCTTTCTTT

V: TRBV7-2
D: -
size: -
J: TRBJ2-7
CDR3: CASSLNQGADEQYF
DNA: TGTGCCAGCAGCTTAAACCAGGGAGCAGACGAGCAGTACTTC

V: TRBV6-5
D: -
size: -
J: TRBJ2-1
CDR3: CASSNASWIHYEKFF
DNA: TGTGCCAGCAGTAACGCGAGCTGGATTCACTATGAGAAGTTCTTC

V: TRBV20-1
D: TRBD2
size: -
J: TRBJ2-3
CDR3: CSARDRLSGSNTQYF
DNA: TGCAGTGCTAGAGATCGTCTTAGCGGGAGTAATACGCAGTATTTT

V: TRBV7-9
D: -
size: many
J: TRBJ2-3
CDR3: CASSLAKGFTDTQYF
DNA: TGTGCCAGCAGCTTAGCGAAGGGGTTCACAGATACGCAGTATTTT

V: TRBV11-1
D: -
size: once
J: TRBJ2-2
CDR3: CASRYTCGTRELFF
DNA: TGTGCCAGCAGATATACTTGTGGTACCAGGGAGCTGTTTTTT

V: TRBV20-1
D: TRBD2
size: -
J: TRBJ2-3
CDR3: CSAPSGTTDMQYF
DNA: TGTAGTGCGCCTAGCGGGACCACAGATATGCAGTATTTT

V: TRBV25-1
D: -
size: once
J: TRBJ2-7
CDR3: CAMVGHEQYF
DNA: TGTGCCATGGTGGGCCATGAGCAGTACTTC

V: TRBV6-5
D: TRBD2
size: -
J: TRBJ2-7
CDR3: CACSYSRRETAEQYF
DNA: TGTGCCTGCAGTTACTCGAGGCGGGAGACAGCCGAACAGTACTTC

V: TRBV29-1
D: TRBD2
size: -
J: TRBJ2-5
CDR3: CSIESGKGETHYF
DNA: TGCAGCATCGAAAGCGGGAAGGGAGAGACCCACTACTTC

V: TRBV30
D: -
size: many
J: TRBJ2-6
CDR3: CAWNTGSGANVLTF
DNA: TGTGCCTGGAATACGGGCTCTGGGGCCAACGTCCTGACTTTC

V: TRBV6-5
D: TRBD2
size: -
J: TRBJ2-2
CDR3: CASSLSGTGGTGELSF
DNA: TGTGCCAGCAGTCTTAGTGGGACGGGAGGCACCGGGGAGCTGTCTTTT

V: TRBV4-2
D: TRBD2
size: once
J: TRBJ2-3
CDR3: CVSSQGGTSGTDAQYF
DNA: TGTGTCAGCAGCCAAGGAGGCACTAGCGGCACAGATGCACAGTATTTT

V: TRBV6-2/TRBV6-3
D: TRBD2
size: -
J: TRBJ2-7
CDR3: CASSYSNSGKSHEQCF
DNA: TGTGCCAGCAGTTACTCGAATAGCGGGAAATCCCACGAGCAGTGCTTC

V: TRBV25-1
D: -
size: -
J: TRBJ2-1
CDR3: CASSVGIVNEQFF
DNA: TGTGCCAGTAGTGTCGGGATAGTCAATGAGCAGTTCTTC

V: TRBV7-8
D: -
size: -
J: TRBJ1-4
CDR3: CASRPPRGRANEKLFF
DNA: TGTGCCAGCCGCCCCCCGAGGGGAAGGGCCAATGAAAAACTGTTTTTT

V: TRBV29-1
D: TRBD1
size: medium-sized
J: TRBJ2-7
CDR3: CSVGTGGYEQYF
DNA: TGCAGCGTGGGGACAGGGGGATACGAGCAGTACTTC

V: TRBV29-1
D: -
size: -
J: TRBJ2-1
CDR3: CSVRGAEEQLF
DNA: TGCAGCGTTAGGGGGGCGGAGGAGCAGCTCTTC

V: TRBV20-1
D: TRBD2
size: once
J: TRBJ2-7
CDR3: CSVPSGGVSSHEQYF
DNA: TGCAGTGTCCCGTCGGGGGGAGTAAGCTCCCACGAGCAGTACTTC

V: TRBV4-1
D: TRBD2
size: once
J: TRBJ2-7
CDR3: CASSYGLDEKNEQYF
DNA: TGCGCCAGCAGCTATGGACTAGACGAGAAGAACGAGCAGTACTTC

V: TRBV5-1
D: -
size: few
J: TRBJ2-6
CDR3: CASSQGSIDGANVLTF
DNA: TGCGCCAGCAGCCAGGGGAGTATTGACGGGGCCAACGTCCTGACTTTC

V: TRBV5-1
D: -
size: -
J: TRBJ2-7
CDR3: CASSLDWGSEQYF
DNA: TGCGCCAGCAGCTTGGATTGGGGCTCCGAGCAGTACTTC

V: TRBV20-1
D: -
size: -
J: TRBJ1-1
CDR3: CSARDVQGATEAFF
DNA: TGCAGTGCTAGAGACGTGCAAGGTGCGACTGAAGCTTTCTTT

V: TRBV20-1
D: TRBD2
size: -
J: TRBJ2-7
CDR3: CSAAGTSGRFDEQYF
DNA: TGCAGTGCTGCAGGGACTAGCGGGAGGTTCGACGAGCAGTACTTC

V: TRBV4-1
D: -
size: -
J: TRBJ2-1
CDR3: CASIQDGVSYNEQFF
DNA: TGTGCCAGCATCCAAGATGGCGTCTCCTACAATGAGCAGTTCTTC

V: TRBV6-2/TRBV6-3
D: -
size: once
J: TRBJ2-7
CDR3: CASSSLEGVRYEQYF
DNA: TGTGCCAGCAGCTCCCTGGAGGGAGTAAGGTACGAGCAGTACTTC

V: TRBV29-1
D: -
size: -
J: TRBJ2-5
CDR3: CSIRVVETQYF
DNA: TGCAGCATTCGTGTCGTAGAGACCCAGTACTTC

V: TRBV6-7
D: TRBD2
size: -
J: TRBJ2-4
CDR3: CASCGLDWNIQYF
DNA: TGTGCCAGCTGCGGACTAGATTGGAACATTCAGTACTTC

V: TRBV6-5
D: TRBD2
size: -
J: TRBJ2-1
CDR3: CASSYWGLAYYEQFF
DNA: TGTGCCAGCAGTTACTGGGGACTAGCGTATTATGAGCAGTTCTTC

V: TRBV28
D: -
size: few
J: TRBJ2-3
CDR3: CASTSSCTDTQYF
DNA: TGTGCCAGCACCTCCTCATGCACAGATACGCAGTATTTT

V: TRBV6-5
D: TRBD1
size: -
J: TRBJ1-2
CDR3: CTSMQGGANYDYTF
DNA: TGTACCAGCATGCAGGGGGGGGCTAACTATGACTACACCTTC

V: TRBV10-3
D: -
size: -
J: TRBJ2-2
CDR3: CAISESRGNPGELFF
DNA: TGTGCCATCAGTGAGTCCAGGGGAAACCCCGGGGAGCTGTTTTTT

V: TRBV7-9
D: TRBD2
size: -
J: TRBJ2-1
CDR3: CASSLGSLAGVNERFF
DNA: TGTGCCAGCAGCTTAGGGAGCCTAGCGGGAGTCAATGAGCGGTTCTTC